The subject of this entry is one T cell receptor beta chain. Enrolled during active infection, Seattle patients were then followed longitudinally. V dropped 4 bases and J dropped 6; count of bases not matched to a gene: 10. There are 16 residues in the CDR3. Germline V CDR1 and CDR2: SGHDT, YYEEEE. Clones were read by immunoSEQ multiplex PCR, and TCRdb kept only the in-frame ones, dropping some. The sample has roughly 440,000 clones; about 91% are singletons. The sample is drawn from a study of blood T cell repertoires in COVID-19. The V and J genes are TRBV5-6 and TRBJ2-2, with 9 bases lining up with TRBD1. The sample taken for sequencing was peripheral blood. The sequence derives from a woman between 50 and 59 years old with COVID-19, enrolled during active disease. CDR3 bases: TGTGCCAGCAGCCAACCCGGGACAGGGCGCCCCGGGGAGCTGTTTTTT. This encodes CASSQPGTGRPGELFF.